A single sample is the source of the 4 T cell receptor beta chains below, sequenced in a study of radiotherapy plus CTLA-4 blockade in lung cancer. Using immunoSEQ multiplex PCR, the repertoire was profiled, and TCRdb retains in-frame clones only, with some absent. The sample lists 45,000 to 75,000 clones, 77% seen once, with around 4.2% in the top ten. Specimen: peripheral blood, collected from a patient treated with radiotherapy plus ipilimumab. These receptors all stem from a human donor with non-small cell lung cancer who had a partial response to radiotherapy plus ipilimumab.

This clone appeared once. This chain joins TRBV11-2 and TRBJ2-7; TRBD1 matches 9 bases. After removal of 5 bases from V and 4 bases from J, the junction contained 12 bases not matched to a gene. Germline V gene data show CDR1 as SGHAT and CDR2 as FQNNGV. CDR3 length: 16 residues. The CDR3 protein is CASSPRSGDRGYEQYF. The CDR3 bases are TGTGCCAGCAGCCCCCGGTCGGGAGACAGGGGGTACGAGCAGTACTTC.

CDR3: CASSFPSPSGNTIYF. In DNA, the CDR3 is TGTGCCAGCAGCTTTCCAAGCCCCTCTGGAAACACCATATATTTT. This chain uses TRBV7-9 with TRBJ1-3; D is uncertain. V dropped 3 bases and J dropped 0 bases, with 9 bases sitting between them. The CDR3 extends over 15 amino acids. Germline-derived CDR1 and CDR2 are SEHNR and FQNEAQ (reference sequence).

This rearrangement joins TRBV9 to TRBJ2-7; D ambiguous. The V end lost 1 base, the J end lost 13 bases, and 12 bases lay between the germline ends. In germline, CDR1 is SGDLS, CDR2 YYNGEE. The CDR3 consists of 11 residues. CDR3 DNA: TGTGCCAGCAGCGTAATAACCATGGCATACTTC. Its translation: CASSVITMAYF.

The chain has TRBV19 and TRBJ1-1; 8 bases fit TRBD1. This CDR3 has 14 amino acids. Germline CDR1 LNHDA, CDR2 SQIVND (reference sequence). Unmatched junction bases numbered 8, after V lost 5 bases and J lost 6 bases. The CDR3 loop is CASSWDRRVPEAFF. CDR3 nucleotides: TGTGCCAGTAGTTGGGACAGGCGGGTCCCTGAAGCTTTCTTT.